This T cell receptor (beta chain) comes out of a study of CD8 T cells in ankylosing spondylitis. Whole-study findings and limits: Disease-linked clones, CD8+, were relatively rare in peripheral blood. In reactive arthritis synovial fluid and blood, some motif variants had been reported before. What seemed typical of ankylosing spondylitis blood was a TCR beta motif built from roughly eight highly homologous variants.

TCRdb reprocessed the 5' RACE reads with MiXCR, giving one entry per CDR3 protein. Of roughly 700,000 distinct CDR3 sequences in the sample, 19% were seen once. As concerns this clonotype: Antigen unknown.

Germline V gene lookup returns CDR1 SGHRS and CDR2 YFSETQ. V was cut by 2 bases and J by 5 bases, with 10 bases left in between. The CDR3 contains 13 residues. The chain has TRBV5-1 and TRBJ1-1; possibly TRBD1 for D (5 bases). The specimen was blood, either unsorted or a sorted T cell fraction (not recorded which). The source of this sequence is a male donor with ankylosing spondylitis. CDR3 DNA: TGCGCCAGCAGCTTTAACGAGGGGACTGAAGCTTTCTTT. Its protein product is CASSFNEGTEAFF.